A single sample gave rise to the 10 T cell receptor beta chains below, sequenced in a study of T-cell memory formation after mild COVID-19. In TCRdb, the 5' RACE reads were re-called with MiXCR into one record per CDR3 protein. The data contain about 140,000 distinct CDR3 sequences, approximately 15% of them singletons. The sequencing input was PBMCs or a T cell subset sorted from them (not recorded which). The receptors derive from an adult woman who had mild COVID-19 (a few samples of this study predate the infection). Cell type and time point are not known.

CDR3 loop: CASSPLKTGSGTEAFF. The DNA for the CDR3 is TGTGCCAGCTCACCTCTGAAAACAGGAAGCGGCACTGAAGCTTTCTTT. This rearrangement joins TRBV18 to TRBJ1-1; maybe TRBD1 (5 bases). Trimming stripped 3 bases from V and 4 bases from J, with 18 bases between. Looked up from germline, CDR1 is KGHSH and CDR2 is LQKENI. The CDR3 contains 16 residues.

V usage is TRBV7-3 and J usage is TRBJ2-3; D might be TRBD2 (5 bases). The CDR3 loop spans 15 amino acids. V lost 2 bases and J lost 6, with 15 bases in between. The germline V gene has CDR1 SGHTA and CDR2 FQGTGA. CDR3 sequence: CASSLFAGRLDTQYF. The CDR3 DNA sequence: TGTGCCAGCAGCTTATTCGCGGGCCGGTTGGATACGCAGTATTTT.

This chain joins TRBV20-1 and TRBJ2-7, with TRBD2 matching 15 bases. The germline V gene has CDR1 DFQATT and CDR2 SNEGSKA (reference sequence). The CDR3 consists of 18 residues. V was clipped by 6 bases and J by 0 bases; unmatched bases: 12. The CDR3 is CSAPGGLAGGLSSYEQYF. CDR3 nucleotides: TGCAGTGCCCCTGGGGGACTAGCGGGAGGACTTAGCTCCTACGAGCAGTACTTC.

The chain couples TRBV5-1 to TRBJ1-2, with D maybe TRBD1 (5 bases). Germline V CDR1 and CDR2: SGHRS, YFSETQ. The CDR3 extends over 14 amino acids. V was trimmed by 3 bases and J by 5 bases, leaving 14 bases between them. The CDR3 reads CASSSAGGEYGYTF. CDR3 DNA sequence: TGCGCCAGCAGCTCGGCGGGAGGGGAGTATGGCTACACCTTC.

In its sample, this clonotype was seen many times. The V and J genes are TRBV18 and TRBJ2-7, with TRBD2 identical over 10 bases. Germline V gives CDR1 KGHSH, CDR2 LQKENI. The length of the CDR3 is 14 residues. Trimming took 2 bases from V and 6 from J; bases not matched to a gene: 4. DNA of the CDR3: TGTGCCAGCTCACCAGGTGAGCGGGAGGGCGAGCAGTACTTC. Residues: CASSPGEREGEQYF. Supplemented by reference TRBV18 and TRBJ2-7, the full variable domain reads NAGVMQNPRHLVRRRGQEARLRCSPMKGHSHVYWYRQLPEEGLKFMVYLQKENIIDESGMPKERFSAEFPKEGPSILRIQQVVRGDSAAYFCASSPGEREGEQYFGPGTRLTVT.

The chain carries TRBV25-1 and TRBJ2-5; no clear D. V was pared by 5 bases and J by 1 base, with 5 bases between. Germline CDR1 and CDR2: MGHDK and SYGVNS. The CDR3 totals 12 residues. The CDR3 DNA reads TGTGCCAGCAGTTCTCCCCAAGAGACCCAGTACTTC. It specifies CASSSPQETQYF.

J is TRBJ1-1 and V is TRBV24-1; no firm D call. The CDR3 spans 11 residues. V lost 3 bases and J 7 bases, leaving 5 bases between the germline ends. Germline V gives CDR1 KGHDR, CDR2 SFDVKD. CDR3 sequence (DNA): TGTGCCACCAGTGATACGTATGAAGCTTTCTTT. This encodes CATSDTYEAFF.

The chain employs TRBV12-3 or TRBV12-4 and TRBJ1-6, with 7 bases fitting TRBD1. This CDR3 contains 14 residues. V dropped 7 bases and J dropped 9; count of bases not matched to a gene: 9. The DNA for the CDR3 is TGTGCCAGCACCGCGACAGGGTACCCTTCACCCCTCCACTTT. Protein sequence: CASTATGYPSPLHF.

In its sample, this clonotype was seen a few times. The chain couples TRBV12-3 or TRBV12-4 to TRBJ2-3, with 11 bases fitting TRBD2. This CDR3 has 20 amino acids. Losses at the gene ends were 7 bases for V and 0 bases for J; bases not matched to a gene: 18. CDR3 in amino acids: CASIAGGPILMPTSTDTQYF. The DNA of the CDR3 is TGTGCCAGCATAGCGGGAGGGCCAATTTTGATGCCAACTAGCACAGATACGCAGTATTTT.

There are a few counts of this clonotype. The genes are TRBV2 and TRBJ2-7, with a weak D call TRBD1 (6 bases). Germline CDR1 is SNHLY and CDR2 is FYNNEI. V was trimmed by 7 bases and J by 5 bases, leaving 18 bases between them. This CDR3 comprises 14 residues. CDR3 DNA sequence: TGTGCCAGCACGCCCGGGACACTAATCCACGAGCAGTACTTC. It yields the protein CASTPGTLIHEQYF.